Sequencing of this T cell receptor (beta chain) was carried out in a study of T cell clusters in autoimmune cytopenias. TRB amplification used roughly 250 ng of peripheral blood genomic DNA. One tube held mixed TRB-A and TRB-B primer pools for touch-down PCR. Reprocessing the multiplex PCR reads, TCRdb reports a single entry for every CDR3 protein and omits DNA. Its listing shows about 12,000 distinct CDR3 sequences. This same sample was also taken into another study, of T cell repertoires in aging, cancer and after chemotherapy. This second report adds: Some 9.4 million TCR reads made up the full dataset. Compared with age-matched healthy donors, untreated hematological or solid cancer patients showed higher blood TCR clonality. Healthy donors lost TCR diversity with age mainly through richness, cancer patients through richness and evenness.

The receptor's source is a human donor in good health. Sequenced material: peripheral blood.

The CDR3 here is CAWSVQGVSNQPQHF. This chain links TRBV30 with TRBJ1-5; TCRdb selects TRBD1, and the lack of DNA leaves this call unchecked. Germline V CDR1 and CDR2: GTSNPN, SVGIG (reference sequence). This CDR3 region has 15 residues.